This TCR beta chain was captured in a study of shared clonotypes between healthy human individuals. Data came from immunoSEQ multiplex PCR; TCRdb stores just in-frame clones and leaves some out. This table holds about 2.4 million clones, roughly nine tenths found once. Regarding this clone: Other DNA sequences in this specimen translate into the identical CDR3.

Participating donors were healthy, HIV-negative adults free of recent acute infections or vaccinations. Sequenced sample: naive CD4+ T cells sorted from blood. Stated subset: CD45RA+ positively selected. The TCR originated in a man aged 18 to 30 in good health.

The CDR3 protein is CASGITNTEAFF. CDR3 coding DNA: TGTGCTAGTGGGATCACGAACACTGAAGCTTTCTTT. The chain recombines TRBV12-5 with TRBJ1-1; D not resolved. This CDR3 has 12 amino acids. V lost 6 bases and J 1 base, leaving 6 bases between the germline ends. The germline gives CDR1 LGHNT, CDR2 FRNRAP. The complete variable domain, with remaining parts taken from reference TRBV12-5 and TRBJ1-1, reads DARVTQTPRHKVTEMGQEVTMRCQPILGHNTVFWYRQTMMQGLELLAYFRNRAPLDDSGMPKDRFSAEMPDATLATLKIQPSEPRDSAVYFCASGITNTEAFFGQGTRLTVV.